This T cell receptor beta chain emerged from a study of shared clonotypes between healthy human individuals. Study-level background: CD4 naive cells filled three plates per donor, CD4 memory three, CD8 naive two and CD8 memory one.

Sequenced by immunoSEQ multiplex PCR; TCRdb stores in-frame clones only, minus some. The repertoire holds around 2,000,000 clones, with 90% to 95% as singletons. This clone showed up just a few times. As yet, its antigen is unknown. The sample carries other DNA sequences with the same CDR3. V gave up 3 bases and J gave up 2 bases; unmatched junction bases: 3. Germline V gene lookup returns CDR1 SGDLS and CDR2 YYNGEE. The CDR3 runs 15 residues. Study-level points and caveats: A generally larger estimated richness was seen in naive subsets than in memory subsets. Clonotypes shared by all four sorted-subset donors had higher generation probabilities than non-shared clonotypes. Even with large depth, rarefaction showed that sorted-subset sequencing was incomplete.

The chain uses TRBV9 and TRBJ1-5; 9 bases line up with TRBD1. The TCR sequence derives from a young man in good health. The sequencing input was naive CD4+ T cells sorted from blood. Regarding subset: CD45RA+ positively selected. CDR3 sequence reads: CASSAGQGGNQPQHF. The CDR3 coding sequence is TGTGCCAGCAGCGCGGGACAGGGAGGCAATCAGCCCCAGCATTTT. Drawing the rest from reference TRBV9 and TRBJ1-5, the complete variable domain is DSGVTQTPKHLITATGQRVTLRCSPRSGDLSVYWYQQSLDQGLQFLIQYYNGEERAKGNILERFSAQQFPDLHSELNLSSLELGDSALYFCASSAGQGGNQPQHFGDGTRLSIL.